The T cell receptor beta chain described here comes from a study of blood T cell repertoires in COVID-19. Study at large: Spain, Italy and the United States supplied samples that represented acute and convalescent COVID-19.

Germline assignment: CDR1 MNHNS and CDR2 SASEGT. This CDR3 spans 13 amino acids. V lost 3 bases, J lost 5 bases, and 10 bases lay in between. How the authors handled the data: The authors estimated nucleated cell counts from reference gene primer amplification. Some clones are missing from TCRdb's copy, which holds only in-frame ones; the method was immunoSEQ multiplex PCR. The DNA was the basis for D and trimming; V, J and clone size are from that table. Of around 100,000 clones in the sample, roughly nine tenths are singletons; the top ten hold 2% to 2.5%. The material sequenced was peripheral blood. The chain links TRBV6-1 to TRBJ1-1, with D maybe TRBD1 (6 bases). This TCR came from a man aged 45 to 65 with active COVID-19. Here the CDR3 reads CASSERGGTEAFF. The CDR3 DNA sequence: TGTGCCAGCAGTGAGAGGGGGGGTACTGAAGCTTTCTTT.